This is a list of T cell receptor beta chains from one sample in a study of T cell repertoires in cytomegalovirus infection. TCRdb analysed the reads with MiXCR anew, one entry per CDR3 protein. Of around 530,000 distinct CDR3 sequences detected, approximately 15% appear once; the ten largest clones hold roughly a quarter. The sequencing input was CD8+ T cells from PBMCs. The receptors stem from a human donor in good health (CMV status not recorded). Some clones in this sample may be carry-over from other donors' samples. Both conserved end residues are part of each CDR3. D genes are given only for firm matches. Clone size is given for some rows only: seen once, a few or many times, or a class if the clone is expanded.

V: TRBV4-1; size: .; J: TRBJ1-1; D: .; DNA: TGCGCCAGCAGCCAAGAGGCAGCCCTGAACACTGAAGCTTTCTTT; CDR3: CASSQEAALNTEAFF
V: TRBV19; size: .; J: TRBJ2-1; D: .; DNA: TGTGCCAGTAGTACCTCTAGGAGCTCCTACAATGAGCAGTTCTTC; CDR3: CASSTSRSSYNEQFF
V: TRBV29-1; size: few; J: TRBJ2-2; D: TRBD1; DNA: TGCAGCGTGGCGACAGGGGGCGCGTACACCGGGGAGCTGTTTTTT; CDR3: CSVATGGAYTGELFF
V: TRBV30; size: few; J: TRBJ2-2; D: .; DNA: TGTGCCTGGAGTCCTGGGAACACCGGGGAGCTGTTTTTT; CDR3: CAWSPGNTGELFF
V: TRBV7-3; size: few; J: TRBJ2-2; D: TRBD1; DNA: TGTGCCAGCAGCCCCCGAGGGACAGGAGACACCGGGGAGCTGTTTTTT; CDR3: CASSPRGTGDTGELFF
V: TRBV10-1; size: .; J: TRBJ1-3; D: TRBD1; DNA: TGCGCCAGCAGGACAGGGGCTAGCTCTGGAAACACCATATATTTT; CDR3: CASRTGASSGNTIYF
V: TRBV6-2/TRBV6-3; size: few; J: TRBJ2-1; D: TRBD2; DNA: TGTGCCAGCAGCGACCTGGGGGGGTTTGGGAATGAGCAGTTCTTC; CDR3: CASSDLGGFGNEQFF
V: TRBV6-5; size: many; J: TRBJ1-1; D: .; DNA: TGTGCCAGCAGTTATGGTAGGGAAGCTTTCTTT; CDR3: CASSYGREAFF
V: TRBV11-2; size: many; J: TRBJ2-2; D: .; DNA: TGTGCCAGCAGCTTAGTTCGAACTAGTTGGACCGGGGAGCTGTTTTTT; CDR3: CASSLVRTSWTGELFF
V: TRBV28; size: many; J: TRBJ2-7; D: TRBD1; DNA: TGTGCCAGTACCGCAGGGGGCTCGGGCGAGCAGTACTTC; CDR3: CASTAGGSGEQYF
V: TRBV28; size: .; J: TRBJ2-1; D: TRBD2; DNA: TGTGCCAGCAGTCAGGGACTAGCGGGAGGGTGGGAGTTCTTC; CDR3: CASSQGLAGGWEFF
V: TRBV3-1; size: .; J: TRBJ2-5; D: TRBD1; DNA: TGTGCCAGCAGCCAAGATAAGGACAGGGGGCTGGAGACCCAGTACTTC; CDR3: CASSQDKDRGLETQYF
V: TRBV9; size: few; J: TRBJ2-1; D: TRBD2; DNA: TGTGCCAGCAGCGTTAGCGGGCTCAATGAGCAGTTCTTC; CDR3: CASSVSGLNEQFF
V: TRBV7-3; size: many; J: TRBJ1-1; D: TRBD1; DNA: TGTGCCAGCAGCATCACTCCGGGACAGGGCTCTGAAGCTTTCTTT; CDR3: CASSITPGQGSEAFF
V: TRBV28; size: many; J: TRBJ2-3; D: TRBD2; DNA: TGTGCCAGCAGTTTGTCAGGACTAGGCACAGATACGCAGTATTTT; CDR3: CASSLSGLGTDTQYF
V: TRBV7-6; size: many; J: TRBJ2-2; D: .; DNA: TGTGCCAGCAGCCCTGGAGATGGGGGGCGATTCACCGGGGAGCTGTTTTTT; CDR3: CASSPGDGGRFTGELFF
V: TRBV7-6; size: .; J: TRBJ1-2; D: .; DNA: TGTGCCAGCAGCTTAGTCTCCAGGACTAACTATGGCTACACCTTC; CDR3: CASSLVSRTNYGYTF
V: TRBV29-1; size: .; J: TRBJ1-1; D: TRBD1; DNA: TGCAGCGTTGACATTCGGGACAGGGGATCCCAAGCTTTCTTT; CDR3: CSVDIRDRGSQAFF
V: TRBV27; size: many; J: TRBJ2-3; D: .; DNA: TGTGCCAGCAGTTGGACCTCTGGGGGATTCACAGATACGCAGTATTTT; CDR3: CASSWTSGGFTDTQYF
V: TRBV27; size: .; J: TRBJ2-3; D: TRBD2; DNA: TGTGCCAGCAATACGAGATTAGGACTAGCGGGAGGGCCCCCAGATACGCAGTATTTT; CDR3: CASNTRLGLAGGPPDTQYF
V: TRBV12-3/TRBV12-4; size: few; J: TRBJ2-1; D: TRBD1; DNA: TGTGCCAGCAGAGCGACAGGGTACCTTAACAATGAGCAGTTCTTC; CDR3: CASRATGYLNNEQFF
V: TRBV14; size: many; J: TRBJ2-7; D: TRBD1; DNA: TGTGCCAGCAGCCAGGGGGAAGGGGGCCTCCTCCTCTCCTACGAGCAGTACTTC; CDR3: CASSQGEGGLLLSYEQYF
V: TRBV25-1; size: .; J: TRBJ1-3; D: TRBD1; DNA: TGTGCCAGCAGTGATACCCAGGGGACAGGGAAAAAGAACACCATATATTTT; CDR3: CASSDTQGTGKKNTIYF
V: TRBV5-1; size: .; J: TRBJ1-1; D: TRBD1; DNA: TGCGCCAGCAGCTCGGGACAGGCGGGGACTGAAGCTTTCTTT; CDR3: CASSSGQAGTEAFF
V: TRBV4-2; size: few; J: TRBJ2-7; D: .; DNA: TGTGCCAGCAGCCAAGGAATTCTAGCGCCGTCCTACGAGCAGTACTTC; CDR3: CASSQGILAPSYEQYF
V: TRBV28; size: many; J: TRBJ2-5; D: .; DNA: TGTGCCAGCATTCCGCTCCGGGAAAAGGGGACCCAGTACTTC; CDR3: CASIPLREKGTQYF
V: TRBV11-2; size: many; J: TRBJ1-1; D: .; DNA: TGTGCCAGCAGCCCCTGGGAGGGGATAAGGAACACTGAAGCTTTCTTT; CDR3: CASSPWEGIRNTEAFF
V: TRBV18; size: few; J: TRBJ1-3; D: TRBD1; DNA: TGTGCCAGCTCACCACCGACAGGGGGAAACACCATATATTTT; CDR3: CASSPPTGGNTIYF
V: TRBV27; size: few; J: TRBJ2-2; D: .; DNA: TGTGCCAGCAGTGGGAGACTAGTAACGGGCGGGGAGCTGTTTTTT; CDR3: CASSGRLVTGGELFF
V: TRBV7-3; size: many; J: TRBJ2-3; D: .; DNA: TGTGCCAGCAGCCCTGGGACTGGCACAGATACGCAGTATTTT; CDR3: CASSPGTGTDTQYF
V: TRBV7-6; size: many; J: TRBJ2-2; D: TRBD1; DNA: TGTGCCAGCAGCTTAGGGACAGGCGGGGAGCTGTTTTTT; CDR3: CASSLGTGGELFF
V: TRBV10-3; size: few; J: TRBJ2-6; D: .; DNA: TGTGCCATCAGTGAGTCGTTCGACAACTCTGGGGCCAACGTCCTGACTTTC; CDR3: CAISESFDNSGANVLTF
V: TRBV6-5; size: many; J: TRBJ2-1; D: TRBD2; DNA: TGTGCCAGCAGTTACGCCGGGACTAGGGTCAATGAGCAGTTCTTC; CDR3: CASSYAGTRVNEQFF